One and the same sample provided the 15 T cell receptor beta chains below, sequenced in a study of long-term antiretroviral therapy in people with HIV. Researchers ran immunoSEQ v3.0 at survey level. Sequencing used immunoSEQ multiplex PCR; TCRdb keeps in-frame clones, though not all of them. The data show about 25,000 clones, with 82% seen just once and approximately 14% held by the top ten. The sequenced sample was unsorted PBMCs, obtained 2.9 years after starting antiretroviral therapy. Receptors were obtained from a man aged 50-59 years with HIV.

This rearrangement joins TRBV5-1 to TRBJ1-3; unclear D gene. The germline V gene has CDR1 SGHRS and CDR2 YFSETQ. This CDR3 has 14 amino acids. V lost 5 bases to trimming and J lost 2 bases, with 11 bases between them. CDR3 loop: CASSPGGTGNTIYF. CDR3 DNA: TGCGCCAGCAGTCCGGGAGGGACTGGAAACACCATATATTTT.

The chain employs TRBV9 and TRBJ2-7, with a weak D call TRBD1 (8 bases). Germline V CDR1 and CDR2: SGDLS, YYNGEE. V shed 3 bases and J shed 5 bases, with 18 bases lying between them. The CDR3 runs to 15 residues. In nucleotides, the CDR3 is TGTGCCAGCAGCGGATTAGGAACAGGGGGGGACGAGCAGTACTTC. This encodes CASSGLGTGGDEQYF.

The chain combines TRBV18 with TRBJ1-1; TRBD1 agrees at 7 bases. This CDR3 comprises 16 residues. Trimming at V came to 3 bases and at J to 11 bases, leaving 18 bases not matched to a gene. Germline lookup yields CDR1 KGHSH and CDR2 LQKENI. The CDR3: CASSPRTGLDLGAAFF. DNA for the CDR3: TGTGCCAGCTCACCGCGGACAGGTCTGGACCTCGGGGCGGCTTTCTTT.

As for this clone: Germline is not matched at one junction end, which may reflect a read error. The gene calls are TRBV7-8 and TRBJ2-7; D possibly corresponds to TRBD1 (6 bases). This CDR3 has 15 amino acids. CDR1 is SGHVS and CDR2 is FQNEAQ in the germline V gene. Here the CDR3 DNA reads TGTGCCAACAGCCGACTTCCAGGGGAACAAGTCGAGCAGTACTTC. Amino acid sequence: CANSRLPGEQVEQYF.

The chain employs TRBV29-1 and TRBJ2-7, with unresolved D. This CDR3 is 11 amino acids long. The V gene lost 4 bases and the J gene lost 2 bases, with 6 bases spanning the gap. Germline CDR1 SQVTM, CDR2 ANQGSEA. In DNA, the CDR3 is TGCAGCGTTGTGAGGACCTACGAGCAGTACTTC. Translated, it gives CSVVRTYEQYF.

The chain couples TRBV5-4 to TRBJ1-2; 7 bases are a match to TRBD1. J gave up 3 bases and V 3 bases, and 2 bases lay outside the gene matches. The CDR3 runs 13 residues. Germline CDR1 and CDR2: SGHNT and YYREEE (reference sequence). The CDR3 sequence: CASSYDRDYGYTF. For the CDR3, the DNA is TGTGCCAGCAGCTACGACAGGGACTATGGCTACACCTTC.

J is TRBJ1-2 and V is TRBV11-3; 9 bases match TRBD1. V lost 4 bases, J lost 0 bases, and 12 bases stayed unmatched. This CDR3 contains 18 residues. The germline CDR1 and CDR2 sequences are SGHNT and YENEEA. The CDR3 nucleotides are TGTGCCAGCAGCTGTCCCGGGACAGGGAGGATGACTAACTATGGCTACACCTTC. Translating gives CASSCPGTGRMTNYGYTF.

This clone has only one observation. This chain connects TRBV7-2 to TRBJ1-3; D gene uncertain. V was shortened by 7 bases and J by 0 bases, with 7 bases between the two germline ends. CDR1 and CDR2 from the germline V gene are SGHTA and FQGNSA. This CDR3 spans 13 amino acids. In nucleotides, the CDR3 is TGTGCCAGCATGGATTTCTCTGGAAACACCATATATTTT. Translation: CASMDFSGNTIYF.

This clone was picked up one time. The chain joins TRBV28 to TRBJ1-1; 12 bases align to TRBD1. The CDR3 contains 16 residues. V lost 4 bases, J lost 11 bases, and 14 bases stayed unmatched. CDR1 and CDR2 from the germline V gene are MDHEN and SYDVKM. This CDR3 reads CASSSPLGQGAHGAFF. CDR3 coding DNA: TGTGCCAGCAGTTCTCCCCTGGGACAGGGGGCTCATGGGGCTTTCTTT.

The sample holds one count of this clone. The chain links TRBV6-5 to TRBJ2-2, with no clear D. The V gene lost 6 bases and the J gene lost 3 bases, with 8 bases spanning the gap. Germline CDR1 is MNHEY and CDR2 is SVGAGI. The CDR3 is made up of 13 amino acids. The CDR3 nucleotides read TGTGCCAGCAGAAGTGGGCACACCGGGGAGCTGTTTTTT. Residues: CASRSGHTGELFF.

The chain employs TRBV19 and TRBJ2-1; 10 bases match TRBD2. The CDR3 consists of 18 residues. Germline loops: CDR1 LNHDA, CDR2 SQIVND (reference sequence). With 6 bases clipped from V and 2 bases from J, the junction kept 13 bases outside the gene matches. The CDR3 DNA reads as TGTGCCAGTAGGGAACTAGCGGGGTCCTCTGTAACCTACAATGAGCAGTTCTTC. It is translated as CASRELAGSSVTYNEQFF.

The chain combines TRBV4-3 with TRBJ2-1; D possibly corresponds to TRBD2 (7 bases). CDR3 length: 13 amino acids. V lost 3 bases and J lost 8, with 11 bases in between. Germline assignment: CDR1 LGHNA and CDR2 YSLEER. The CDR3 DNA reads as TGCGCCAGCAGCCAGCCGGGGGGCTATGAGCAGTTCTTC. Its translation: CASSQPGGYEQFF.

V gene TRBV7-9 combines with J gene TRBJ2-2; D gene unclear. Germline V gene sequence: CDR1 SEHNR, CDR2 FQNEAQ (reference sequence). Trimming pared 5 bases from V and 3 bases from J, leaving 13 bases between. The CDR3 totals 15 residues. CDR3 loop: CASSPITGDTGELFF. The CDR3 coding sequence is TGTGCCAGCAGCCCGATCACGGGTGACACCGGGGAGCTGTTTTTT.

The chain has TRBV18 and TRBJ2-7; possibly TRBD2 for D (6 bases). The CDR3 spans 13 residues. V was trimmed by 6 bases and J by 5 bases, leaving 14 bases between them. CDR1 and CDR2 from the germline V gene are KGHSH and LQKENI. DNA of the CDR3: TGTGCCAGCTCGATCATTGGAGGGCACGAGCAGTACTTC. This translates into CASSIIGGHEQYF.

This clone has a handful of counts. The chain uses TRBV15 and TRBJ1-5; D ambiguous. Per the germline V gene, CDR1 is LNHNV and CDR2 is YYDKDF (reference sequence). V was pared by 4 bases and J by 2 bases, with 9 bases between. The CDR3 loop spans 14 amino acids. The CDR3 here is CATSNRAGNQPQHF. In nucleotides, the CDR3 is TGTGCCACCAGCAATAGGGCAGGCAATCAGCCCCAGCATTTT.